This T cell receptor (beta chain) originates from a study of spatial heterogeneity in lung cancer. Findings and caveats of the study: Among blood samples, ubiquitous expanded tumor TCRs appeared more at resection than at follow-up.

A unique molecular identifier was attached to every TCR cDNA molecule. TCRdb recomputed calls from the 5' RACE reads with MiXCR, one row per CDR3 protein. The table lists under 15,000 distinct CDR3 sequences, 3.9% of them singletons. Only a few counts were recorded for this clonotype. Antigen: not known. This beta chain is a stray read from a library made for alpha chains; its abundance is not meaningful. The V gene end was trimmed by 5 bases and the J gene end by 0 bases; junction bases not matched to a gene: 2. From germline, CDR1 is SEHNR and CDR2 FQNEAQ (reference sequence). This CDR3 region has 15 residues. This sample's time point: sample taken at primary tumor resection. Whole RNA from tumor, nontumor lung or frozen PBMC was sequenced unsorted. The 60 to 90 donors had untreated early-stage non-small cell lung cancer.

V and J are TRBV7-9 and TRBJ2-3; 10 bases line up with TRBD2. The sequence was collected from a male donor with early-stage non-small cell lung cancer. Source: PBMCs, taken at surgery. CDR3 in DNA: TGTGCCAGCAGCACTAGCGGGGTTAGCACAGATACGCAGTATTTT. It encodes CASSTSGVSTDTQYF. The variable domain in full, with the rest retrieved from reference TRBV7-9 and TRBJ2-3, is DTGVSQNPRHKITKRGQNVTFRCDPISEHNRLYWYRQTLGQGPEFLTYFQNEAQLEKSRLLSDRFSAERPKGSFSTLEIQRTEQGDSAMYLCASSTSGVSTDTQYFGPGTRLTVL.